This TCR beta chain emerged from a study of control samples from healthy donors and cancer patients. Trimming stripped 2 bases from V and 6 bases from J, with 19 bases between. The CDR3 runs 16 residues. Germline V gene data show CDR1 as SGHTA and CDR2 as FQGNSA. Produced via immunoSEQ multiplex PCR; TCRdb's table is partial and in-frame only. The repertoire holds around 100,000 clones, with less than 90% as singletons. The material sequenced was blood. The chain has TRBV7-2 and TRBJ1-1; D is ambiguous. The sequence was obtained from a woman between 45 and 60 years old in good health. The CDR3 DNA sequence: TGTGCCAGCAGCTTATCCTTGCTCTCCCGGAGCGCTGAAGCTTTCTTT. Its translation is CASSLSLLSRSAEAFF.